The clone carrying this T cell receptor beta chain was picked up a small number of times. As yet, its antigen is unknown. The sample belongs to a study of vaccination and CD4 T cells after COVID-19. Stated treatment: approximately 9-day PBMC culture with coronavirus spike peptide pools or control peptides (ViraFEST assay). This CDR3 comprises 15 residues. Deletions cut 4 bases from V and 0 bases from J, with 12 bases between. Germline-derived CDR1 and CDR2 are MGHDK and SYGVNS. Researchers used the Oncomine TCR Beta short-read assay to sequence DNA from cultured CD4+ T cells. TCRdb ran MiXCR on the PCR reads and lists one entry per CDR3 protein. There are 15,000 or so distinct CDR3 sequences in the sample; less than 65% occur only once, and around 30% lies in the top ten.

This rearrangement joins TRBV25-1 to TRBJ1-2; D is perhaps TRBD1 (6 bases). The sample here was cultured CD4+ T cells from blood, taken after SARS-CoV-2 vaccination. This receptor was obtained from a human donor with COVID-19. CDR3 bases: TGTGCCAGCAGTGTACCGGGGGGCCCTAACTATGGCTACACCTTC. It specifies CASSVPGGPNYGYTF.